The 29 T cell receptor beta chains reported below all come from one sample, sequenced in a study of lymphopenia after photon versus proton radiotherapy (dated by TCRdb to about 2019). Libraries were made using the immunoSEQ multiplex PCR assay. TCRdb took this table from immuneACCESS and kept in-frame rearrangements with V and J called. Such tables lack part of the clones; where checked against another copy, unresolved V genes explain under half of the gap, and the rest is unexplained. The sample data list 60,000 to 75,000 clones, and about nine tenths of these were observed just once. The ten top clones hold about 13% of the sample. This material consisted of peripheral blood, taken from a patient treated with proton-based radiotherapy. These TCRs come from a man older than 75 with esophageal cancer.

The chain couples TRBV13 to TRBJ2-5, with D possibly TRBD2 on 7 matching bases. V lost 0 bases and J lost 6, with 14 bases in between. This CDR3 has 15 amino acids. Germline CDR1 is PRHDT and CDR2 is FYEKMQ (reference sequence). In nucleotides, the CDR3 is TGTGCCAGCAGCTTAGGACAGGGAGGGTTGAAGACCCAGTACTTC. Translating gives CASSLGQGGLKTQYF.

The DNA of the CDR3 is TGTGCCAGTAGTATCAGGGACGTTGGATCCTCTTATAATTCACCCCTCCACTTT. This sequence encodes CASSIRDVGSSYNSPLHF. The rearrangement joins TRBV19 to TRBJ1-6; maybe TRBD1 (5 bases). Germline assignment: CDR1 LNHDA and CDR2 SQIVND (reference sequence). The length of the CDR3 is 18 residues. V lost 3 bases, J lost 4 bases, and 19 bases lay in between.

In DNA, the CDR3 is TGTGCCAGCTCACAGGACAGGGGTGGTGAAAAACTGTTTTTT. Residues: CASSQDRGGEKLFF. The chain joins TRBV18 to TRBJ1-4; 9 bases align to TRBD1. This CDR3 is built from 14 residues. Germline V gives CDR1 KGHSH, CDR2 LQKENI. V shed 4 bases, J shed 7 bases, and the junction held 4 bases outside the gene matches.

The chain combines TRBV7-9 with TRBJ1-1; possibly TRBD1 for D (5 bases). V shed 4 bases and J shed 4 bases, with 13 bases lying between them. The CDR3 length is 14 residues. Germline-derived CDR1 and CDR2 are SEHNR and FQNEAQ (reference sequence). CDR3 in DNA: TGTGCCAGCAGCTCCCAGGGAATTGCCACTGAAGCTTTCTTT. Translated: CASSSQGIATEAFF. Supplemented by reference TRBV7-9 and TRBJ1-1, the full variable domain reads DTGVSQNPRHKITKRGQNVTFRCDPISEHNRLYWYRQTLGQGPEFLTYFQNEAQLEKSRLLSDRFSAERPKGSFSTLEIQRTEQGDSAMYLCASSSQGIATEAFFGQGTRLTVV.

The rearrangement uses TRBV10-3 and TRBJ2-7, with D tentatively TRBD1 (5 bases). This CDR3 spans 15 amino acids. CDR1 is ENHRY and CDR2 is SYGVKD in the germline V gene. V was clipped by 8 bases and J by 7 bases, with 24 bases between them. The CDR3, as DNA: TGTGCCATCCGAACCACCCTAGGTAGGGGCCGGGAGCAGTACTTC. Its translation is CAIRTTLGRGREQYF.

This clone was detected only once. CDR3 sequence (DNA): TGTGCCAGCAGCTTAATGGGGGGAGGTAATGAGCAGTTCTTC. Translation: CASSLMGGGNEQFF. The genes are TRBV7-8 and TRBJ2-1; D is possibly TRBD2 (6 bases). Trimming cost V 2 bases and J 7 bases, with 12 bases left between them. CDR1 and CDR2 (germline): SGHVS, FQNEAQ. The CDR3 is 14 residues long.

The CDR3 region is CASSQAGPNQPQHF. The CDR3 coding sequence is TGTGCCAGCAGCCAAGCCGGTCCCAATCAGCCCCAGCATTTT. The chain combines TRBV14 with TRBJ1-5; D call uncertain. The CDR3 runs 14 residues. Trimming left V 1 base short and J 3 bases short, with 7 bases between. Germline CDR1 SGHDN, CDR2 FVKESK.

The chain carries TRBV30 and TRBJ2-2; 8 nucleotides match TRBD2. This CDR3 has 15 amino acids. Trimming removed 0 bases from V and 7 bases from J; junction bases left unmatched: 7. Germline lookup yields CDR1 GTSNPN and CDR2 SVGIG (reference sequence). The CDR3 DNA sequence: TGTGCCTGGAGTGTACTTCTAGCGGGTGTCGGGGAGCTGTTTTTT. Amino acid sequence: CAWSVLLAGVGELFF.

The chain employs TRBV30 and TRBJ2-2, with no clear D. The V and J ends lost 3 bases and 6 bases respectively, with 20 bases between them. Per the germline V gene, CDR1 is GTSNPN and CDR2 is SVGIG (reference sequence). The CDR3 is made up of 16 amino acids. Written as DNA, the CDR3 is TGTGCCTGGAGGTCACCGGGCGCTACATTTGCCGGGGAGCTGTTTTTT. Protein sequence: CAWRSPGATFAGELFF.

The chain is built from TRBV5-1 and TRBJ1-1, with 8 positions matching TRBD1. The germline gives CDR1 SGHRS, CDR2 YFSETQ. The CDR3 totals 12 residues. V dropped 6 bases and J dropped 4; count of bases not matched to a gene: 2. The chain's CDR3 is CASTTGGTEAFF. CDR3 coding DNA: TGCGCCAGCACCACAGGGGGCACTGAAGCTTTCTTT.

The V call is TRBV7-2, the J call TRBJ2-3, with 12 bases fitting TRBD2. Looked up from germline, CDR1 is SGHTA and CDR2 is FQGNSA. V trimming: 4 bases; J trimming: 4 bases; junction bases outside the gene matches: 6. This CDR3 spans 16 amino acids. The CDR3: CASSYRLAGVPDTQYF. CDR3 coding DNA: TGTGCCAGCAGCTATAGACTAGCGGGAGTCCCAGATACGCAGTATTTT. The full variable domain, rest sourced from reference TRBV7-2 and TRBJ2-3, is GAGVSQSPSNKVTEKGKDVELRCDPISGHTALYWYRQSLGQGLEFLIYFQGNSAPDKSGLPSDRFSAERTGGSVSTLTIQRTQQEDSAVYLCASSYRLAGVPDTQYFGPGTRLTVL.

This clone showed up just a few times. The chain couples TRBV9 to TRBJ2-5, with 12 bases identical to TRBD2. V dropped 0 bases and J dropped 5; count of bases not matched to a gene: 8. This CDR3 comprises 17 residues. Germline V CDR1 and CDR2: SGDLS, YYNGEE. This CDR3 is CASSVGASGGAVETQYF. CDR3 coding DNA: TGTGCCAGCAGCGTAGGGGCTAGCGGGGGGGCTGTGGAGACCCAGTACTTC.

The rearrangement uses TRBV29-1 and TRBJ2-1; D gene ambiguous. The germline V gene encodes CDR1 SQVTM and CDR2 ANQGSEA. This CDR3 comprises 14 residues. V lost 0 bases to trimming and J lost 3 bases, with 9 bases between them. In DNA form, the CDR3 reads TGCAGCGTTGAAGACGGAGAGGACTACAATGAGCAGTTCTTC. It is translated as CSVEDGEDYNEQFF.

The chain couples TRBV7-2 to TRBJ2-2; D is uncertain. Trimming removed 5 bases at V and 8 bases at J, with 9 bases between. This CDR3 is built from 12 residues. Germline CDR1 and CDR2: SGHTA and FQGNSA. CDR3 in amino acids: CASSRGMGELFF. As DNA, the CDR3 is TGTGCCAGCAGCCGAGGCATGGGGGAGCTGTTTTTT.

The chain uses TRBV14 and TRBJ2-5; D is possibly TRBD1 or TRBD2 (5 bases each). This CDR3 has 15 residues. The germline V gene encodes CDR1 SGHDN and CDR2 FVKESK. The V end was cut by 7 bases, the J end by 5 bases, with 20 bases between. This chain's CDR3 is CASTEGIGGVETQYF. The CDR3 DNA follows: TGTGCCAGCACCGAAGGGATTGGGGGAGTGGAGACCCAGTACTTC.

The chain joins TRBV11-3 to TRBJ2-7, with D maybe TRBD1 (5 bases). This CDR3 is built from 17 residues. Germline-derived CDR1 and CDR2 are SGHNT and YENEEA. Trimming took off 5 bases at V and 3 bases at J, with 23 bases between the two ends. The CDR3 coding sequence is TGTGCCAGCAGCCATCTTTGGGGCCTTAATATTAACTACGAGCAGTACTTC. Protein sequence: CASSHLWGLNINYEQYF.

The rearrangement links TRBV7-9 to TRBJ2-1; a weak D match, TRBD1 (5 bases). V gave up 0 bases and J gave up 3 bases, with 6 bases separating them. This CDR3 spans 14 amino acids. Per the germline V gene, CDR1 is SEHNR and CDR2 is FQNEAQ (reference sequence). The CDR3 coding sequence is TGTGCCAGCAGCTTAGCGGACAACTACAATGAGCAGTTCTTC. Amino acids: CASSLADNYNEQFF.

The CDR3 protein is CASSSRMGSDYEQYF. The CDR3 DNA reads TGTGCCAGCAGCTCCAGGATGGGGTCAGACTACGAGCAGTACTTC. The chain couples TRBV4-2 to TRBJ2-7; D is uncertain. The CDR3 runs to 15 residues. Germline V gene lookup returns CDR1 LGHNA and CDR2 YNFKEQ. The V and J ends lost 5 bases and 3 bases respectively, with 17 bases between them.

The rearrangement uses TRBV6-6 and TRBJ2-7; 12 bases fit TRBD2. The germline V gene encodes CDR1 MNHNY and CDR2 SVGAGI (reference sequence). The V gene end was trimmed by 4 bases and the J gene end by 3 bases; junction bases not matched to a gene: 4. The CDR3 spans 15 residues. DNA for the CDR3: TGTGCCAGCAGTTTCCTAGCGGGGGGGCACTACGAGCAGTACTTC. Protein: CASSFLAGGHYEQYF.

The rearrangement joins TRBV9 to TRBJ2-2, with D possibly matching TRBD1 (6 bases). CDR1 SGDLS and CDR2 YYNGEE come from the germline V gene. This CDR3 region has 15 residues. V was pared by 0 bases and J by 7 bases, with 13 bases between. Here the CDR3 reads CASSVAGRGIGELFF. The CDR3 DNA reads as TGTGCCAGCAGCGTAGCTGGCAGGGGAATCGGGGAGCTGTTTTTT.

The V and J genes are TRBV7-8 and TRBJ1-5, with unresolved D. V lost 4 bases, J lost 0 bases, and 16 bases lay in between. Looked up from germline, CDR1 is SGHVS and CDR2 is FQNEAQ. The CDR3 sequence is 17 residues long. The CDR3 region has the DNA TGTGCCAGCAGCTCGCTCGGGTTGGCCTATAGCAATCAGCCCCAGCATTTT. Residues: CASSSLGLAYSNQPQHF.

This clone was observed a single time. The chain combines TRBV29-1 with TRBJ2-3; D could derive from TRBD1 or TRBD2 (5 bases each). The CDR3 is made up of 12 amino acids. Germline V gene sequence: CDR1 SQVTM, CDR2 ANQGSEA. V lost 6 bases and J 6 bases, leaving 13 bases between the germline ends. The CDR3 DNA sequence: TGCAGCGTACGAGGGGCCGACGATACGCAGTATTTT. It yields the protein CSVRGADDTQYF.

This clone has just one count. The V call is TRBV4-3, the J call TRBJ2-2; D is possibly TRBD1 (5 bases). V was trimmed by 0 bases and J by 7 bases, leaving 12 bases between them. This CDR3 is built from 15 residues. The germline V gene encodes CDR1 LGHNA and CDR2 YSLEER. In nucleotides, the CDR3 is TGCGCCAGCAGCCAAGATCAGGGATTGGGCGGGGAGCTGTTTTTT. Translated: CASSQDQGLGGELFF.

The chain combines TRBV7-9 with TRBJ2-3; 7 bases align to TRBD2. Looked up from germline, CDR1 is SEHNR and CDR2 is FQNEAQ (reference sequence). Trimming removed 2 bases from V and 4 bases from J; junction bases left unmatched: 9. CDR3 length: 16 residues. CDR3 in amino acids: CASSLKGGSLADTQYF. CDR3 DNA: TGTGCCAGCAGCTTAAAGGGCGGGAGTCTGGCAGATACGCAGTATTTT.

The chain is built from TRBV19 and TRBJ2-1; 9 bases are shared with TRBD2. CDR3 length: 16 residues. Germline CDR1 and CDR2: LNHDA and SQIVND (reference sequence). After removal of 10 bases from V and 6 bases from J, the junction contained 16 bases not matched to a gene. The CDR3 DNA follows: TGTGCCACCATAGATAGCGGGGGCCCATCTTTCAATGAGCAGTTCTTC. As protein: CATIDSGGPSFNEQFF.

This rearrangement joins TRBV7-2 to TRBJ2-1, with D tentatively TRBD2 (5 bases). Trimming took 1 base from V and 3 from J, leaving 16 bases between them. Per the germline V gene, CDR1 is SGHTA and CDR2 is FQGNSA. This CDR3 contains 17 residues. CDR3 protein: CASSLVGTSPLYNEQFF. The CDR3 DNA is TGTGCCAGCAGCTTAGTCGGTACTAGTCCCCTCTACAATGAGCAGTTCTTC.

The chain couples TRBV2 to TRBJ2-3; TRBD2 matches 10 bases. The ends lost 1 base at V and 4 bases at J; junction bases unmatched: 5. The CDR3 loop spans 16 amino acids. Germline CDR1 SNHLY, CDR2 FYNNEI. The CDR3: CASSEGLAGAADTQYF. As DNA, the CDR3 is TGTGCCAGCAGTGAAGGGCTAGCGGGGGCGGCAGATACGCAGTATTTT.

V and J are TRBV10-3 and TRBJ2-7; 10 nucleotides align to TRBD2. The CDR3 sequence is 12 residues long. The V segment lost 7 bases and the J segment 7 bases; nucleotides outside the gene matches: 4. Germline lookup yields CDR1 ENHRY and CDR2 SYGVKD. The CDR3 is CAITASGREQYF. As DNA, the CDR3 is TGTGCCATCACGGCTAGCGGGAGAGAGCAGTACTTC.

The chain carries TRBV5-6 and TRBJ1-1, with D unclear. Germline V gene sequence: CDR1 SGHDT, CDR2 YYEEEE. The CDR3 extends over 13 amino acids. Deletions cut 1 base from V and 8 bases from J, with 12 bases between. The CDR3 region is CASSLYRTGEAFF. For the CDR3, the DNA is TGTGCCAGCAGCTTGTATCGTACGGGGGAAGCTTTCTTT. The full variable domain, rest sourced from reference TRBV5-6 and TRBJ1-1, is DAGVTQSPTHLIKTRGQQVTLRCSPKSGHDTVSWYQQALGQGPQFIFQYYEEEERQRGNFPDRFSGHQFPNYSSELNVNALLLGDSALYLCASSLYRTGEAFFGQGTRLTVV.